The clone carrying this T cell receptor (beta chain) was detected many times. Its antigen is currently unknown. Trimming cost V 6 bases and J 4 bases, with 15 bases left between them. The CDR3 contains 15 residues. TCRdb reprocessed the 5' RACE reads with MiXCR, giving one entry per CDR3 protein. The data show approximately 540,000 distinct CDR3 sequences, with 9.5% to 15% seen just once and 6.8% held by the top ten. The data derive from a study of CD8 T cells in ankylosing spondylitis. Study-wide findings and caveats: Earlier literature documents some of the motif variants in reactive arthritis synovial fluid and blood. Relatively scarce in peripheral blood, disease-linked clones were CD8+. The study identified a TCR beta motif of several highly homologous variants that appeared characteristic of ankylosing spondylitis blood. Clones tied to disease were said to be significantly enriched in matched ankylosing spondylitis synovial fluid.

The source is a male donor with ankylosing spondylitis. The sequenced sample consisted of blood, either unsorted or a sorted T cell fraction (not recorded which). The V and J genes are TRBV12-3 or TRBV12-4 and TRBJ1-4, with D uncertain. CDR3 sequence (DNA): TGTGCCAGCAGAGTGACCAGTTCGGATAATGAAAAACTGTTTTTT. This translates into CASRVTSSDNEKLFF.